The present TCR beta chain was sequenced within a study of patients and donors after allogeneic stem cell transplantation. Deletions cut 4 bases from V and 3 bases from J, with 13 bases between. Per germline, CDR1 SGHRS and CDR2 YFSETQ. The CDR3 runs 15 residues. TCRdb used MiXCR to reprocess the RT-PCR reads, holding one entry per CDR3 protein. The top ten clones hold 6% of a sample with more than 850,000 distinct CDR3 sequences, approximately 18% of them seen once. This rearrangement joins TRBV5-1 to TRBJ2-2; tentative D call: TRBD2 (6 bases). Sequenced: blood, either unsorted or a sorted T cell fraction (not recorded which). This receptor was obtained from a human donor who was either an allogeneic HSCT recipient or a stem cell or donor lymphocyte infusion donor (not recorded which). It is not recorded whose cells these are; they may come from a transplant donor. The CDR3 loop is CASSPDGGDTGELFF. The CDR3 DNA sequence: TGCGCCAGCAGCCCTGACGGGGGTGACACCGGGGAGCTGTTTTTT.